Shown below are 31 T cell receptor beta chains from a single sample sequenced in a study of T cells in Graves' hyperthyroidism and ophthalmopathy. Amplified TCR beta CDR3 regions derived from RNA transcripts. With the HTBI primer set, the TCR CDR3 went through a first round of RT-PCR. TCRdb independently ran MiXCR on the multiplex PCR reads; one entry per CDR3 protein. The repertoire has hundreds of thousands of distinct CDR3 sequences, under 60% of them found once; the top ten carry just over 8%. Sample: peripheral blood or thyroid tissue (not recorded which). These receptors originate from a woman aged 18-29 years with Graves' hyperthyroidism.

The chain is built from TRBV20-1 and TRBJ1-5; D is unresolved. Germline V CDR1 and CDR2: DFQATT, SNEGSKA (reference sequence). This CDR3 is 15 amino acids long. Trimming stripped 6 bases from V and 4 bases from J, with 19 bases between. CDR3 nucleotides: TGCAGTGCCTCCGCCCTGGGTCCGGGTAATCAGCCCCAGCATTTT. This codes for CSASALGPGNQPQHF.

Comment on this clonotype: The CDR3 ends on some other residue instead of the conserved phenylalanine or tryptophan, so this is likely a read error. This chain connects TRBV7-9 to TRBJ1-1; D gene uncertain. Trimming shortened V by 3 bases and J by 1 base, and 9 bases separated the two germline ends. Germline V gives CDR1 SEHNR, CDR2 FQNEAQ (reference sequence). The CDR3 totals 14 residues. The CDR3 protein is CASSLGSKNTEAFL. CDR3 nucleotides: TGTGCCAGCAGCTTGGGCAGTAAGAACACTGAAGCTTTCCTT.

This clonotype occurred a few times. The germline gene is not matched at one end of the junction; a read error may be the cause. The rearrangement links TRBV7-2 to TRBJ1-2, with D unclear. The CDR3 is made up of 16 amino acids. CDR1 is SGHTA, CDR2 FQGNSA, per germline. Here the CDR3 reads CASSLPPYRTNYGYTF. The CDR3 DNA sequence: TGCGCCAGCAGCCTGCCCCCTTACCGGACGAACTATGGCTACACCTTC.

The V gene is TRBV15, the J gene TRBJ2-5; 13 bases line up with TRBD2. V lost 1 base, J lost 2 bases, and 10 bases stayed unmatched. The germline gives CDR1 LNHNV, CDR2 YYDKDF (reference sequence). This CDR3 has 19 amino acids. The CDR3 DNA is TGTGCCACCAGCAGAGCGAATTCCGGGACTAGCGGGAATCAAGAGACCCAGTACTTC. Translated: CATSRANSGTSGNQETQYF.

The chain's CDR3 is CATIFQPFSGNTIYF. The CDR3 DNA is TGTGCCACCATCTTTCAGCCCTTCTCTGGAAACACCATATATTTT. This chain connects TRBV24-1 to TRBJ1-3; D ambiguous. The CDR3 is made up of 15 amino acids. The V gene's germline CDR1 is KGHDR and CDR2 SFDVKD. V was clipped by 8 bases and J by 0 bases, with 13 bases between them.

About this clonotype: Just one base apart from a much larger clone, this may be a read error. The rearrangement links TRBV15 to TRBJ1-4; D is uncertain. The CDR3 spans 12 residues. Germline CDR1 is LNHNV and CDR2 is YYDKDF (reference sequence). With 3 bases removed from V and 5 bases from J, the gap between germline ends came to 4 bases. CDR3 loop: CATSRANEKLFF. CDR3 nucleotide sequence: TGTGCCACCAGCAGGGCAAATGAAAAACTGTTTTTT.

The chain links TRBV9 to TRBJ2-2; a possible D gene is TRBD2 (6 bases). The CDR3 is made up of 13 amino acids. V was trimmed by 1 base and J by 7 bases, leaving 8 bases between them. Germline V CDR1 and CDR2: SGDLS, YYNGEE. The CDR3 nucleotides read TGTGCCAGCAGCGTAAGGGAGGTCGGGGAGCTGTTTTTT. This translates into CASSVREVGELFF.

On this clonotype itself: The junction does not match germline at one end; this may be a read error. This chain joins TRBV7-6 and TRBJ1-5, with TRBD1 identical over 8 bases. CDR3 length: 14 amino acids. Germline loops: CDR1 SGHVS, CDR2 FNYEAQ. DNA for the CDR3: TGTGCCTGCAGTTCAGGGGGCAGCAATCAGCCCCAGCATTTT. This translates into CACSSGGSNQPQHF.

This clonotype was counted a few times. The genes are TRBV7-3 and TRBJ1-1; no clear D gene. CDR1 and CDR2 (germline): SGHTA, FQGTGA. V was trimmed by 5 bases and J by 0 bases, leaving 10 bases between them. The CDR3 totals 14 residues. CDR3 coding DNA: TGTGCCAGCAGCCTCCAACCAATGAACACTGAAGCTTTCTTT. Encoded protein: CASSLQPMNTEAFF.

This clonotype was observed a single time. A much more abundant neighbour one base away suggests this may be a read error. V gene TRBV24-1 combines with J gene TRBJ1-4; no reliable D call. The CDR3 extends over 15 amino acids. The V gene's germline CDR1 is KGHDR and CDR2 SFDVKD. CDR3 residues: CATSDGVATSEKLFF. CDR3 in DNA: TGTGCCACCAGTGACGGTGTTGCAACTAGTGAAAAACTGTTTTTT.

This clonotype was detected a few times. The chain has TRBV2 and TRBJ2-7; D might be TRBD1 (6 bases). The CDR3 length is 15 residues. The V and J ends lost 6 bases and 4 bases respectively, with 19 bases between them. Germline-derived CDR1 and CDR2 are SNHLY and FYNNEI. The CDR3 DNA reads TGTGCCAGCAGCTCCCACCCCGACAGGTTATACGAGCAGTACTTC. Residues: CASSSHPDRLYEQYF.

This clonotype was seen at least ten times. The chain has TRBV29-1 and TRBJ2-7; D is possibly TRBD2 (6 bases). Trimming removed 6 bases at V and 3 bases at J, with 12 bases between. The CDR3 spans 12 residues. The germline V gene encodes CDR1 SQVTM and CDR2 ANQGSEA. The CDR3 here is CSVAGTGYEQYF. Written as DNA, the CDR3 is TGCAGCGTAGCCGGGACTGGCTACGAGCAGTACTTC.

As regards this clonotype: This may be a read error, as it is one base from a much larger clone. The chain has TRBV7-6 and TRBJ1-6; a possible D gene is TRBD1 (6 bases). The CDR3 length is 15 residues. Per germline, CDR1 SGHVS and CDR2 FNYEAQ. Trimming took 3 bases from V and 5 from J, leaving 11 bases between them. CDR3 in amino acids: CASSLQGSHNSPLHF. CDR3 in DNA: TGTGCCAGCAGCTTGCAGGGGAGCCATAATTCACCCCTCCACTTT.

The chain uses TRBV7-8 and TRBJ1-2; D uncertain. Trimming stripped 5 bases from V and 8 bases from J, with 15 bases between. Germline V gene sequence: CDR1 SGHVS, CDR2 FQNEAQ. This CDR3 spans 13 amino acids. The CDR3 coding sequence is TGTGCCAGCAGCCAGCGACGGGGTGAGGGCTACACCTTC. This translates into CASSQRRGEGYTF. The full variable domain, in which reference TRBV7-8 and TRBJ1-2 provide the parts outside the CDR3, is GAGVSQSPRYKVAKRGQDVALRCDPISGHVSLFWYQQALGQGPEFLTYFQNEAQLDKSGLPSDRFFAERPEGSVSTLKIQRTQQEDSAVYLCASSQRRGEGYTFGSGTRLTVV.

This clonotype was seen more than once but under ten times. The chain couples TRBV20-1 to TRBJ2-7; possible D gene TRBD2, 6 bases. Per germline, CDR1 DFQATT and CDR2 SNEGSKA (reference sequence). V lost 0 bases and J 5 bases, leaving 20 bases between the germline ends. CDR3 length: 16 amino acids. The CDR3 sequence: CSARDLGGRELNEQYF. The CDR3 DNA follows: TGCAGTGCTAGAGATCTCGGGGGACGGGAACTGAACGAGCAGTACTTC.

Many counts were recorded for this clonotype. The gene calls are TRBV7-9 and TRBJ2-5, with 7 bases identical to TRBD1. The V segment lost 5 bases and the J segment 2 bases; nucleotides outside the gene matches: 5. Germline V gene data show CDR1 as SEHNR and CDR2 as FQNEAQ (reference sequence). This CDR3 is built from 14 residues. CDR3 in amino acids: CASSTRQGQETQYF. As DNA, the CDR3 is TGTGCCAGCAGCACCCGACAGGGTCAAGAGACCCAGTACTTC. The whole variable domain, filled in from reference TRBV7-9 and TRBJ2-5, reads DTGVSQNPRHKITKRGQNVTFRCDPISEHNRLYWYRQTLGQGPEFLTYFQNEAQLEKSRLLSDRFSAERPKGSFSTLEIQRTEQGDSAMYLCASSTRQGQETQYFGPGTRLLVL.

The chain's CDR3 is CASHQGGNKETQYF. CDR3 DNA: TGTGCCAGCCACCAAGGCGGGAACAAAGAGACCCAGTACTTC. This sequence joins TRBV6-5 and TRBJ2-5; tentatively, D is TRBD2 (6 bases). CDR1 and CDR2 from the germline V gene are MNHEY and SVGAGI. The ends were cut back, 8 bases at V and 3 bases at J, with 16 bases in the middle. The CDR3 is 14 amino acids.

Regarding this clonotype: No conserved phenylalanine or tryptophan is present at the end of the CDR3, so a read error is the likely explanation. The gene calls are TRBV10-3 and TRBJ1-1; possible D gene TRBD1, 6 bases. Looked up from germline, CDR1 is ENHRY and CDR2 is SYGVKD. Trimming took off 3 bases at V and 4 bases at J, with 9 bases between the two ends. This CDR3 comprises 13 residues. The CDR3: CAISETGSTEAFL. The CDR3 DNA follows: TGTGCCATCAGTGAAACAGGGTCCACTGAAGCTTTCCTT.

This chain connects TRBV19 to TRBJ1-1, with 7 positions matching TRBD1. CDR3 length: 14 amino acids. V shed 3 bases and J 4 bases; nucleotides not matched to a gene: 5. From germline, CDR1 is LNHDA and CDR2 SQIVND (reference sequence). CDR3 amino acids: CASSIPTGTTEAFF. In nucleotides, the CDR3 is TGTGCCAGTAGTATCCCGACAGGGACCACTGAAGCTTTCTTT.

This clonotype was recorded at least ten times. V is TRBV24-1 and J is TRBJ1-4, with a possible D match to TRBD1 (5 bases). This CDR3 has 13 residues. Between the trimmed V and J ends, which lost 9 bases and 3 bases, there was a span of 10 bases. The germline gives CDR1 KGHDR, CDR2 SFDVKD. Written as DNA, the CDR3 is TGTGCCACCCGGGGGACCGCTAATGAAAAACTGTTTTTT. It yields the protein CATRGTANEKLFF.

Of note for this clonotype: This likely comes from a read error, as the CDR3 has no conserved phenylalanine or tryptophan at its end. It is unclear where the CDR3 begins or ends on the DNA, so no DNA is shown, and the CDR3 is as TCRdb lists it. V gene TRBV7-8 combines with J gene TRBJ2-7; the table gives TRBD1 as D, unverified against the DNA. The CDR3 is 8 amino acids in total, end residues counted. CDR1 and CDR2 (germline): SGHVS, FQNEAQ. The CDR3 loop reads CASSPRGG.

This clonotype was recorded many times. V gene TRBV29-1 combines with J gene TRBJ2-2, with 8 bases that match TRBD1. Germline assignment: CDR1 SQVTM and CDR2 ANQGSEA. CDR3 length: 14 residues. V lost 4 bases, J lost 4 bases, and 5 bases stayed unmatched. CDR3 sequence (DNA): TGCAGCGTTGGCCAGGGGGCAAGCACCGGGGAGCTGTTTTTT. This translates into CSVGQGASTGELFF.

The CDR3 here is CASSGQAGETQYF. CDR3 sequence (DNA): TGTGCCAGCAGTGGACAGGCGGGAGAGACCCAGTACTTC. V is TRBV2 and J is TRBJ2-5, with a weak D call TRBD1 (6 bases). Per germline, CDR1 SNHLY and CDR2 FYNNEI. The CDR3 loop spans 13 amino acids. V was shortened by 4 bases and J by 4 bases, with 10 bases between the two germline ends.

The J gene is TRBJ1-4, the V gene TRBV7-2; 9 bases map to TRBD1. The germline V gene has CDR1 SGHTA and CDR2 FQGNSA. The CDR3 loop spans 14 amino acids. The junction had 7 bases not matched to a gene; V was cut back by 6 bases and J by 8 bases. The CDR3 is CASSHDRGREKLFF. The CDR3 DNA sequence: TGTGCCAGCAGTCATGACAGGGGGAGGGAAAAACTGTTTTTT.

This clonotype appeared a few times. The chain combines TRBV20-1 with TRBJ2-7, with 8 positions matching TRBD1. This CDR3 region has 13 residues. Trimming took 1 base from V and 4 from J; bases not matched to a gene: 3. Germline values: CDR1 DFQATT, CDR2 SNEGSKA (reference sequence). The CDR3 bases are TGCAGTGCTAGAGGAACAGGGGGATACGAGCAGTACTTC. Encoded protein: CSARGTGGYEQYF.

The table lists this clonotype with a count of one. The gene calls are TRBV24-1 and TRBJ1-1; 7 bases map to TRBD1. V was clipped by 0 bases and J by 11 bases; unmatched bases: 5. CDR1 KGHDR and CDR2 SFDVKD come from the germline V gene. The CDR3 has 13 residues. CDR3 DNA: TGTGCCACCAGTGATTTGCAGGGGGGTGAGGCTTTCTTT. It translates to CATSDLQGGEAFF.

The chain links TRBV15 to TRBJ1-5; 8 bases agree with TRBD1. Per germline, CDR1 LNHNV and CDR2 YYDKDF (reference sequence). The CDR3 length is 17 residues. V was pared by 1 base and J by 3 bases, with 8 bases of the junction left unmatched. The CDR3 DNA sequence: TGTGCCACCAGCAGAGTGACGACAGGGGCTCACAATCAGCCCCAGCATTTT. Its protein is CATSRVTTGAHNQPQHF.

This chain joins TRBV25-1 and TRBJ1-2, with a tentative D call TRBD1 (5 bases). With 7 bases removed from V and 6 bases from J, the gap between germline ends came to 18 bases. This CDR3 comprises 14 residues. Germline CDR1 is MGHDK and CDR2 is SYGVNS. The CDR3 DNA sequence: TGTGCCAGCACAGATTCAGGCGTGGGGGATGGCTACACCTTC. Translation gives CASTDSGVGDGYTF.

This clonotype came up a few times. The chain is built from TRBV7-9 and TRBJ2-7, with D tentatively TRBD1 (6 bases). Germline V gives CDR1 SEHNR, CDR2 FQNEAQ (reference sequence). The CDR3 is made up of 15 amino acids. V lost 1 base, J lost 6 bases, and 16 bases lay in between. The CDR3, as DNA: TGTGCCAGCAGCTTAGGGGCCAGGGGTGTGGGCGAGCAGTACTTC. The encoded protein is CASSLGARGVGEQYF.

The sample holds many counts of this clonotype. The chain uses TRBV15 and TRBJ1-5; TRBD1 agrees at 10 bases. Germline-derived CDR1 and CDR2 are LNHNV and YYDKDF (reference sequence). The CDR3 extends over 16 amino acids. V gave up 1 base and J gave up 5 bases; unmatched junction bases: 5. For the CDR3, the DNA is TGTGCCACCAGCAGAGTGACGACAGGGGGCTATCAGCCCCAGCATTTT. Translation gives CATSRVTTGGYQPQHF.

Remarks on this clonotype: This may be a read error, as it is one base from a much larger clone. The genes are TRBV29-1 and TRBJ2-7; 8 positions agree with TRBD2. Germline loops: CDR1 SQVTM, CDR2 ANQGSEA. The CDR3 consists of 13 residues. V shed 4 bases, J shed 4 bases, and the junction held 6 bases outside the gene matches. The CDR3 DNA follows: TGCAGCGTTGTCAGCGGGAGTCTGTACGAGCAGTACTTC. The encoded protein is CSVVSGSLYEQYF.